This record concerns one T cell receptor (beta chain) sequence. CDR3 length: 15 amino acids. V lost 2 bases, J lost 7 bases, and 5 bases stayed unmatched. Germline V gene lookup returns CDR1 KGHSH and CDR2 LQKENI. Libraries were prepared by immunoSEQ multiplex PCR; TCRdb keeps only in-frame clonotypes and omits some of them. Counted here are about 100,000 clones, under 80% occurring once; the ten biggest clones make up around a fifth. The sample comes from a study of blood T cell repertoires in COVID-19. About the research overall: Samples representing acute and convalescent COVID-19 were sourced from the United States, Italy and Spain. Nucleic acid was either cDNA or gDNA, and it came from T cells, B-cell-depleted T cells, or PBMCs.

Source material: peripheral blood. The receptor's source is a man aged 65 to 85 with active or convalescent COVID-19. This sequence joins TRBV18 and TRBJ2-1; 10 bases line up with TRBD2. CDR3 nucleotides: TGTGCCAGCTCACCAGGGGCTAGCGGGAGTAATGAGCAGTTCTTC. Encoded protein: CASSPGASGSNEQFF.